These T cell receptor beta chains were read from a single sample in a study of T cell responses to AZD1222 COVID-19 vaccine. Measured with immunoSEQ multiplex PCR; TCRdb has only the in-frame clones, and not every one. The sample holds under 110,000 clones, about 89% seen once. The sample was peripheral blood, taken 28 days after the second AZD1222 dose. The receptors come from an adult who received the AZD1222 COVID-19 vaccine. CDR3s include the opening cysteine and the closing phenylalanine or tryptophan. The D gene is left open where the match is weak. Size is omitted from some rows. Given values are once, few, many or a class for expanded clones.

J gene	D gene	clone size	V gene	CDR3 protein	CDR3 DNA
TRBJ1-5	-	-	TRBV30	CAWSASWGDQPQHF	TGTGCCTGGAGTGCCTCTTGGGGGGATCAGCCCCAGCATTTT
TRBJ2-1	TRBD2	-	TRBV20-1	CSASLAGGYNEQFF	TGCAGTGCTAGTTTAGCGGGGGGATACAATGAGCAGTTCTTC
TRBJ1-6	-	once	TRBV7-2	CASSFRRSPGNSPLHF	TGTGCCAGCAGCTTTAGACGGAGCCCCGGTAATTCACCCCTCCACTTT
TRBJ2-7	-	few	TRBV28	CASRLGSIYEQYF	TGTGCCAGCAGGCTCGGATCCATCTACGAGCAGTACTTC
TRBJ2-7	-	-	TRBV5-4	CASSLGTASTYEQYF	TGTGCCAGCAGCTTGGGGACAGCGAGCACCTACGAGCAGTACTTC
TRBJ1-6	-	-	TRBV27	CASSAMTGGSSPLHF	TGTGCCAGCAGTGCTATGACAGGAGGATCTTCACCCCTCCACTTT
TRBJ2-2	TRBD2	-	TRBV5-4	CASKAAGGLQNTGELFF	TGTGCCAGCAAGGCAGCGGGAGGGCTCCAGAACACCGGGGAGCTGTTTTTT
TRBJ2-5	-	once	TRBV18	CASSRREQETQYF	TGTGCCAGCTCGCGCCGGGAGCAAGAGACCCAGTACTTC
TRBJ2-1	-	-	TRBV4-3	CASSPQRGSGSLYNEQFF	TGCGCCAGCAGCCCCCAACGGGGCAGCGGGTCTCTCTACAATGAGCAGTTCTTC
TRBJ1-1	-	-	TRBV3-1/TRBV3-2	CASSPGLRAEAFF	TGTGCCAGCAGCCCAGGTTTGAGGGCTGAAGCTTTCTTT
TRBJ2-7	-	-	TRBV21-1	CASSKLERVFYEQYF	TGTGCCAGCAGCAAACTGGAGCGGGTATTCTACGAGCAGTACTTC
TRBJ2-7	TRBD2	-	TRBV7-3	CASSQSFGRAYEQYF	TGTGCCAGCAGCCAATCATTCGGGAGGGCCTACGAGCAGTACTTC
TRBJ2-3	TRBD2	-	TRBV18	CASSPETAGGPRDTQYF	TGTGCCAGCTCACCCGAAACAGCGGGAGGGCCTCGAGATACGCAGTATTTT
TRBJ2-2	-	-	TRBV29-1	CSVEDVILTGELFF	TGCAGCGTTGAAGATGTTATCCTCACCGGGGAGCTGTTTTTT
TRBJ2-7	-	few	TRBV7-3	CASKPSAESYEQYF	TGTGCCAGCAAACCCTCGGCGGAGTCCTACGAGCAGTACTTC
TRBJ2-7	-	-	TRBV30	CAWGPRGSEQYF	TGTGCCTGGGGCCCACGTGGTTCCGAGCAGTACTTC
TRBJ2-7	-	-	TRBV5-1	CASSLRGGLNEQYF	TGCGCCAGCAGCTTGCGTGGGGGCCTAAACGAGCAGTACTTC
TRBJ2-7	TRBD2	-	TRBV7-8	CASSAGLAGGGYEQYF	TGTGCCAGCAGCGCGGGACTAGCGGGTGGCGGCTACGAGCAGTACTTC
TRBJ1-2	-	-	TRBV4-1	CASSQGNLYGYTF	TGCGCCAGCAGCCAAGGGAATCTCTATGGCTACACCTTC
TRBJ2-7	-	once	TRBV21-1	CASSKGPARDIPYEQYF	TGTGCCAGCAGCAAAGGACCAGCCCGGGACATTCCCTACGAGCAGTACTTC
TRBJ1-1	-	-	TRBV9	CASSPRLRNTEAFF	TGTGCCAGCAGTCCCAGACTGCGGAACACTGAAGCTTTCTTT
TRBJ2-2	-	-	TRBV12-3/TRBV12-4	CASSFYGELFF	TGTGCCAGCAGTTTCTACGGGGAGCTGTTTTTT
TRBJ1-4	TRBD1	-	TRBV28	CASCTGTGYEKLFF	TGTGCCAGCTGCACCGGGACAGGGTACGAAAAACTGTTTTTT
TRBJ1-5	TRBD1	few	TRBV28	CATISLTGDQPQHF	TGTGCCACCATTTCCCTTACAGGGGACCAGCCCCAGCATTTT
TRBJ2-1	-	-	TRBV5-1	CASSAGTLYNEQFF	TGCGCCAGCAGCGCCGGGACTCTCTACAATGAGCAGTTCTTC
TRBJ1-2	TRBD1	few	TRBV14	CASSQDDRAGYTF	TGTGCCAGCAGCCAAGATGACAGGGCCGGCTACACCTTC
TRBJ1-4	TRBD1	-	TRBV30	CAWSRGTVSGKLFF	TGTGCCTGGAGTAGGGGGACAGTTTCCGGAAAACTGTTTTTT
TRBJ1-6	TRBD1	-	TRBV5-1	CASSRNPGQGNSPLHF	TGCGCCAGCAGCAGAAACCCGGGACAGGGGAATTCACCCCTCCACTTT
TRBJ1-1	TRBD1	-	TRBV27	CASRITGGGTEAFF	TGTGCCAGCAGGATTACAGGGGGCGGCACTGAAGCTTTCTTT
TRBJ1-4	-	-	TRBV27	CASSFITGEKLFF	TGTGCCAGCAGTTTTATTACGGGGGAAAAACTGTTTTTT
TRBJ2-2	-	-	TRBV5-1	CASSLEFPHTGELFF	TGCGCCAGCAGCTTGGAATTCCCCCACACCGGGGAGCTGTTTTTT
TRBJ2-3	TRBD2	-	TRBV10-1	CASSERGGPDTQYF	TGCGCCAGCAGTGAGCGGGGGGGCCCTGATACGCAGTATTTT
TRBJ2-1	-	-	TRBV3-1/TRBV3-2	CASSHSYNEQFF	TGTGCCAGCAGCCACTCCTACAATGAGCAGTTCTTC
TRBJ1-2	-	-	TRBV28	CASNSHSGVVNYGYTF	TGTGCCAGCAATTCCCACTCAGGGGTGGTTAACTATGGCTACACCTTC
TRBJ1-4	-	once	TRBV5-1	CASSLAGLNEKLFF	TGCGCCAGCAGCTTGGCAGGACTTAATGAAAAACTGTTTTTT
TRBJ1-4	-	few	TRBV5-1	CASRAGGTNEKLFF	TGCGCCAGCAGAGCGGGGGGAACTAATGAAAAACTGTTTTTT
TRBJ2-3	-	-	TRBV3-1/TRBV3-2	CASSPPGTDTQYF	TGTGCCAGCAGCCCACCGGGCACAGATACGCAGTATTTT
TRBJ2-7	-	-	TRBV5-5	CASSRAGAPSSYEQYF	TGTGCCAGCAGCCGAGCAGGGGCCCCGAGCTCCTACGAGCAGTACTTC
TRBJ2-7	TRBD2	-	TRBV2	CASTTERGSSYEQYF	TGTGCCAGCACCACGGAGCGGGGAAGCTCCTACGAGCAGTACTTC
TRBJ1-4	-	-	TRBV5-4	CASSLERNNEKLFF	TGTGCCAGCAGCCTCGAACGCAATAATGAAAAACTGTTTTTT
TRBJ1-1	TRBD1	-	TRBV18	CASSPPGTGGWTEAFF	TGTGCCAGCTCACCCCCCGGGACAGGGGGCTGGACTGAAGCTTTCTTT
TRBJ1-1	-	-	TRBV3-1/TRBV3-2	CASSLQTQYTEAFF	TGTGCCAGCAGCCTACAGACCCAGTACACTGAAGCTTTCTTT
TRBJ2-7	-	-	TRBV5-6	CASSISVSGEQYF	TGTGCCAGCAGCATTAGCGTCTCCGGCGAGCAGTACTTC
TRBJ1-6	-	-	TRBV7-9	CASSTGIAPGPLHF	TGTGCCAGCAGCACCGGGATTGCCCCTGGACCCCTCCACTTT
TRBJ1-1	-	-	TRBV30	CAWSVGLDTEAFF	TGTGCCTGGAGTGTGGGTTTGGACACTGAAGCTTTCTTT
TRBJ2-2	-	-	TRBV19	CATESYTGELFF	TGTGCTACGGAGTCCTACACCGGGGAGCTGTTTTTT
TRBJ2-3	-	-	TRBV12-1	CASSPAIFEADTQYF	TGTGCCAGCAGCCCAGCAATCTTTGAGGCAGATACGCAGTATTTT
TRBJ1-2	-	-	TRBV7-2	CASSTSRGSWGGYTF	TGTGCCAGCAGCACCTCCAGGGGTTCGTGGGGTGGCTACACCTTC
TRBJ1-2	-	-	TRBV9	CASSVGHLTLYGYTF	TGTGCCAGCAGCGTAGGGCACCTAACCCTCTATGGCTACACCTTC
TRBJ1-5	-	-	TRBV19	CASSVVADNQPQHF	TGTGCCAGTAGTGTGGTTGCGGACAATCAGCCCCAGCATTTT
TRBJ1-1	-	-	TRBV14	CASSQERDTEAFF	TGTGCCAGCAGCCAAGAAAGGGACACTGAAGCTTTCTTT
TRBJ1-1	-	-	TRBV6-2/TRBV6-3	CASSYTAMNTEAFF	TGTGCCAGCAGTTACACAGCCATGAACACTGAAGCTTTCTTT
TRBJ1-3	-	-	TRBV7-9	CASSPGSLSSGNTIYF	TGTGCCAGCAGCCCGGGCAGCCTGAGCTCTGGAAACACCATATATTTT
TRBJ2-3	-	-	TRBV14	CASGFITDTQYF	TGTGCCAGTGGATTCATCACAGATACGCAGTATTTT
TRBJ1-4	TRBD1	-	TRBV5-1	CASRPVGTGNEKLFF	TGCGCCAGCAGACCCGTTGGGACAGGGAACGAAAAACTGTTTTTT
TRBJ1-2	-	-	TRBV5-1	CASSLNPAGTGSGYTF	TGCGCCAGCAGCTTGAATCCCGCAGGAACTGGGTCTGGCTACACCTTC
TRBJ2-3	TRBD2	-	TRBV30	CAWSPLAGSRTDTQYF	TGTGCCTGGAGTCCTCTAGCGGGTTCCCGCACAGATACGCAGTATTTT
TRBJ1-1	TRBD1	once	TRBV9	CASSVAGQGVLAEAFF	TGTGCCAGCAGCGTAGCCGGTCAGGGGGTGCTTGCGGAAGCTTTCTTT
TRBJ2-7	TRBD1	-	TRBV4-1	CASSQPTQGNEQYF	TGCGCCAGCAGCCAGCCGACACAGGGGAACGAGCAGTACTTC